The next 19 T cell receptor beta chains were all read from a single sample in a study of T cell responses to AZD1222 COVID-19 vaccine. Assay used: immunoSEQ multiplex PCR; TCRdb lists only in-frame clones, some missing. The data contain 150,000 to 200,000 clones, about 90% of them singletons. This material consisted of peripheral blood, taken 28 days after the second AZD1222 dose. These receptor sequences come from an adult who received the AZD1222 COVID-19 vaccine.

The V and J genes are TRBV4-1 and TRBJ2-3; a weak D match, TRBD2 (6 bases). CDR1 MGHRA and CDR2 YSYEKL come from the germline V gene. This CDR3 comprises 16 residues. V was trimmed by 1 base and J by 0 bases, leaving 11 bases between them. Here the CDR3 reads CASSQGVAASTDTQYF. The CDR3 DNA reads as TGCGCCAGCAGCCAAGGGGTAGCGGCAAGCACAGATACGCAGTATTTT.

The rearrangement uses TRBV12-5 and TRBJ1-1; D is undetermined. This CDR3 comprises 13 residues. CDR1 and CDR2 from the germline V gene are LGHNT and FRNRAP. V shed 2 bases and J shed 1 base, with 5 bases lying between them. CDR3 coding DNA: TGTGCTAGTGGTTTGAGGGAGAACACTGAAGCTTTCTTT. As protein: CASGLRENTEAFF.

V is TRBV3-1 (or the pseudogene TRBV3-2) and J is TRBJ1-6; 9 bases line up with TRBD1. The CDR3 runs to 16 residues. The trim removed 4 bases at V and 8 bases at J, leaving 9 bases unmatched. Per germline, CDR1 LGHDT and CDR2 YNNKEL (reference sequence). The CDR3 is CASSLGGTGRYSPLHF. CDR3 nucleotides: TGTGCCAGCAGCCTAGGGGGGACAGGGCGGTATTCACCCCTCCACTTT.

This sequence joins TRBV7-2 and TRBJ2-7; TRBD2 might be the D (6 bases). This CDR3 has 14 amino acids. In germline, CDR1 is SGHTA, CDR2 FQGNSA. The V and J ends lost 1 base and 3 bases respectively, with 10 bases between them. The CDR3 bases are TGTGCCAGCAGCTTAGAGGACTACGACTACGAGCAGTACTTC. Protein sequence: CASSLEDYDYEQYF.

V usage is TRBV11-2 and J usage is TRBJ2-3, with 8 bases that match TRBD2. The CDR3 runs to 16 residues. Germline V lookup: CDR1 SGHAT, CDR2 FQNNGV. V was pared by 1 base and J by 1 base, with 4 bases of the junction left unmatched. The CDR3 DNA follows: TGTGCCAGCAGCTTAGGAGGTAGCGGGGGCACAGATACGCAGTATTTT. Translation gives CASSLGGSGGTDTQYF.

V and J are TRBV5-4 and TRBJ1-1; no reliable D call. The CDR3 length is 13 residues. Per germline, CDR1 SGHNT and CDR2 YYREEE (reference sequence). Trimming removed 0 bases at V and 6 bases at J, with 9 bases between. This CDR3 is CASSLVGVAEAFF. The DNA of the CDR3 is TGTGCCAGCAGCTTGGTTGGGGTCGCTGAAGCTTTCTTT.

This chain links TRBV2 with TRBJ2-7; 8 bases agree with TRBD2. Germline V gene data show CDR1 as SNHLY and CDR2 as FYNNEI. Unmatched junction bases numbered 4, after V lost 6 bases and J lost 0 bases. The CDR3 contains 14 residues. For the CDR3, the DNA is TGTGCCAGCAGGGCGGGGGGAATCTCCTACGAGCAGTACTTC. It specifies CASRAGGISYEQYF.

This chain joins TRBV11-3 and TRBJ2-7; TRBD1 aligns across 7 bases. From germline, CDR1 is SGHNT and CDR2 YENEEA. The CDR3 sequence is 13 residues long. The V segment lost 4 bases and the J segment 6 bases; nucleotides outside the gene matches: 6. CDR3 protein: CASSSGGSGEQYF. CDR3 DNA: TGTGCCAGCAGCTCAGGGGGATCTGGCGAGCAGTACTTC. Combining the CDR3 with reference TRBV11-3 and TRBJ2-7 gives the whole variable domain EAGVVQSPRYKIIEKKQPVAFWCNPISGHNTLYWYLQNLGQGPELLIRYENEEAVDDSQLPKDRFSAERLKGVDSTLKIQPAELGDSAVYLCASSSGGSGEQYFGPGTRLTVT.

Written as DNA, the CDR3 is TGTGCCAGCAGCGTAGATGCCACCTCGAACACTGAAGCTTTCTTT. It yields the protein CASSVDATSNTEAFF. The chain links TRBV9 to TRBJ1-1; D unresolved. There are 15 residues in the CDR3. Trimming cost V 0 bases and J 1 base, with 10 bases left between them. CDR1 and CDR2 from the germline V gene are SGDLS and YYNGEE.

The chain links TRBV20-1 to TRBJ1-2; 7 nucleotides match TRBD1. CDR1 DFQATT and CDR2 SNEGSKA come from the germline V gene (reference sequence). There are 13 residues in the CDR3. J lost 8 bases, V lost 5 bases, and 11 bases had no gene match. The CDR3 sequence: CSARGTGAGGYTF. CDR3 nucleotides: TGCAGTGCTCGTGGAACAGGGGCCGGAGGCTACACCTTC.

The count of this clone is one. This chain connects TRBV11-2 to TRBJ1-2; the match to TRBD1 covers 10 bases. This CDR3 is built from 17 residues. V was clipped by 4 bases and J by 1 base; unmatched bases: 9. Germline V gene lookup returns CDR1 SGHAT and CDR2 FQNNGV. CDR3 region: CASSSPRGTGDNYGYTF. The CDR3 DNA sequence: TGTGCCAGCAGCTCACCCCGGGGGACAGGGGATAACTATGGCTACACCTTC.

The chain employs TRBV7-9 and TRBJ1-5; D is undetermined. V shed 0 bases and J shed 5 bases, with 8 bases lying between them. CDR3 length equals 14 residues. Germline CDR1 reads SEHNR; CDR2 reads FQNEAQ (reference sequence). This CDR3 reads CASSLAGQHQPQHF. In nucleotides, the CDR3 is TGTGCCAGCAGCTTAGCAGGGCAGCATCAGCCCCAGCATTTT.

V and J are TRBV5-4 and TRBJ1-1; D perhaps matches TRBD1 (5 bases). Deletions cut 4 bases from V and 0 bases from J, with 10 bases between. The length of the CDR3 is 14 residues. CDR1 is SGHNT, CDR2 YYREEE, per germline (reference sequence). CDR3 loop: CASSRQIMNTEAFF. Here the CDR3 DNA reads TGTGCCAGCAGCCGACAGATCATGAACACTGAAGCTTTCTTT.

The chain combines TRBV10-3 with TRBJ2-7; D unresolved. V lost 3 bases, J lost 3 bases, and 12 bases lay in between. This CDR3 spans 14 amino acids. Germline CDR1 reads ENHRY; CDR2 reads SYGVKD. The DNA for the CDR3 is TGTGCCATCAGTGATCAACGGGTCGACTACGAGCAGTACTTC. This encodes CAISDQRVDYEQYF.

The chain combines TRBV10-2 with TRBJ2-3, with unresolved D. Germline CDR1 is WSHSY and CDR2 is SAAADI. The V end was cut by 4 bases, the J end by 3 bases, with 23 bases between. This CDR3 spans 18 amino acids. The CDR3 DNA is TGCGCCAGCAGTGCCCTCTTCGGTCGGCTGGTGGGAACAGATACGCAGTATTTT. Protein: CASSALFGRLVGTDTQYF.

The rearrangement joins TRBV20-1 to TRBJ1-4; no firm D call. Trimming cost V 3 bases and J 3 bases, with 11 bases left between them. The CDR3 runs 14 residues. Germline CDR1 reads DFQATT; CDR2 reads SNEGSKA (reference sequence). CDR3 DNA: TGCAGTGCTAGTGATGGTACGGCTAATGAAAAACTGTTTTTT. Translated, it gives CSASDGTANEKLFF.

This chain joins TRBV19 and TRBJ1-1; maybe TRBD1 (5 bases). Looked up from germline, CDR1 is LNHDA and CDR2 is SQIVND (reference sequence). The V gene lost 5 bases and the J gene lost 4 bases, with 17 bases spanning the gap. The CDR3 contains 15 residues. In DNA form, the CDR3 reads TGTGCCAGTAGTTCGACAGTCCGGGCTGGCACTGAAGCTTTCTTT. Protein sequence: CASSSTVRAGTEAFF.

The chain recombines TRBV3-1 (or the pseudogene TRBV3-2) with TRBJ1-1; possible D gene TRBD1, 6 bases. CDR3 length equals 13 residues. V dropped 6 bases and J dropped 7 bases, with 15 bases sitting between them. Germline lookup yields CDR1 LGHDT and CDR2 YNNKEL (reference sequence). In DNA form, the CDR3 reads TGTGCCAGCAGACAGGGTTTTAGTGGTGAAGCTTTCTTT. As protein: CASRQGFSGEAFF.

The chain uses TRBV25-1 and TRBJ2-5; TRBD2 agrees at 7 bases. CDR1 MGHDK and CDR2 SYGVNS come from the germline V gene. Trimming cost V 3 bases and J 5 bases; bases outside gene matches: 6. The CDR3 runs to 14 residues. CDR3 loop: CASSDRGEGETQYF. The CDR3 region has the DNA TGTGCCAGCAGTGACCGGGGGGAAGGTGAGACCCAGTACTTC.